This T cell receptor beta chain was recorded in a study of T cell responses to AZD1222 COVID-19 vaccine. The CDR3 sequence is 14 residues long. The V gene lost 5 bases and the J gene lost 0 bases, with 11 bases spanning the gap. From germline, CDR1 is SEHNR and CDR2 FQNEAQ (reference sequence). Here immunoSEQ multiplex PCR was the method, and the copy in TCRdb shows in-frame clones only, minus some. The table records about 110,000 clones, roughly nine tenths of them present only once. This chain connects TRBV7-9 to TRBJ2-7; D remains ambiguous. This sample comprised peripheral blood, obtained on day 0 of MenACWY control vaccination. The TCR was taken from an adult in good health. The CDR3 sequence is CASSPRASSYEQYF. In DNA, the CDR3 is TGTGCCAGCAGCCCTCGCGCCAGCTCCTACGAGCAGTACTTC.